The rows below give T cell receptor beta chains drawn from one sample of a study of CXCR3-negative and CXCR3-positive naive CD8 T cells. TCRdb re-analyzed the 5' RACE reads; it lists each CDR3 protein once, without DNA. This table lists under 7,500 distinct CDR3 sequences. Input material: naive CXCR3+ CD8+ T cells from blood. These receptors were obtained from a human donor in good health. Some clones in this sample may be carry-over from other donors' samples. CDR3s include the opening cysteine and the closing phenylalanine or tryptophan. Only part of the rows carry a size: once, few, many, or a class if the clone is expanded.

size	V	J	CDR3
-	TRBV29-1	TRBJ2-7	CSVQEPPYEQYF
-	TRBV4-3	TRBJ2-3	CASSQDSDRWDTQYF
-	TRBV27	TRBJ1-1	CASSLVGPNTEAFF
-	TRBV11-2	TRBJ2-1	CASSLGTVGEQFF
medium-sized	TRBV7-9	TRBJ2-1	CASSRQGYNEQFF
medium-sized	TRBV29-1	TRBJ2-1	CSVGREHNEQFF
medium-sized	TRBV29-1	TRBJ2-2	CSVESRGRTVRNTGELFF
-	TRBV20-1	TRBJ2-7	CSARDRGPYEQYF
-	TRBV4-3	TRBJ1-1	CASSQLAGGNTEAFF
-	TRBV20-1	TRBJ2-7	CSARPRGEYEQYF
-	TRBV7-2	TRBJ2-7	CASSPISGRGLLEQYF
medium-sized	TRBV10-3	TRBJ2-3	CAITAGDGADTQYF
-	TRBV18	TRBJ2-7	CASSPGTLLEQYF
medium-sized	TRBV20-1	TRBJ2-1	CSARWAGEQFF
medium-sized	TRBV29-1	TRBJ2-1	CSVVGLGGSSYNEQFF
medium-sized	TRBV7-9	TRBJ1-2	CASSDRDSENYGYTF
-	TRBV29-1	TRBJ1-2	CSVEGIGGYTF
medium-sized	TRBV13	TRBJ2-7	CASSLARATHEQYF
-	TRBV7-8	TRBJ1-1	CASSSTGFNTEAFF
-	TRBV6-6	TRBJ1-1	CASGLPPEAFF
-	TRBV29-1	TRBJ2-7	CSVELAGSYEQYF
medium-sized	TRBV4-3	TRBJ1-2	CASSQDTGGDGYTF
-	TRBV4-1	TRBJ1-1	CASSRTGVNTEAFF
medium-sized	TRBV10-3	TRBJ2-1	CAITVSGSSYNEQFF
medium-sized	TRBV29-1	TRBJ1-6	CSVGDTYNSPLHF
-	TRBV13	TRBJ2-7	CASSVSPGGDHFYSYEQYF
medium-sized	TRBV14	TRBJ2-1	CASSQWIGSGSVEQFF
-	TRBV2	TRBJ1-1	CASSEGLVNTEAFF
-	TRBV6-2/TRBV6-3	TRBJ2-5	CASSYSRREAQETQYF
-	TRBV15	TRBJ1-4	CATSRGFAEGSEKLFF
-	TRBV6-5	TRBJ1-1	CASRSNRDRTEAFF
-	TRBV19	TRBJ1-5	CASTRGQINQPQHF
medium-sized	TRBV4-3	TRBJ2-2	CASSQVIRGHTGELFF
-	TRBV5-1	TRBJ2-7	CASRLTGTSSYEQYF
-	TRBV7-2	TRBJ1-3	CASSEPQGSGNTIYF
medium-sized	TRBV29-1	TRBJ2-1	CSVSGLAFYEQFF
medium-sized	TRBV12-5	TRBJ1-2	CASGLSGYYGYTF
-	TRBV3-1	TRBJ2-4	CASSQDDELAKNIQYF
medium-sized	TRBV13	TRBJ1-1	CASSSRTEAFF
medium-sized	TRBV7-9	TRBJ1-1	CASSLMTEMNTEAFF
-	TRBV29-1	TRBJ1-1	CSVPRGNTEAFF
medium-sized	TRBV29-1	TRBJ2-7	CSVGGAPYEQYF
medium-sized	TRBV10-3	TRBJ1-1	CAISDPGLDTEAFF
medium-sized	TRBV3-1	TRBJ2-3	CASSQVMAWEGHTDTQYF
-	TRBV29-1	TRBJ2-2	CTCFGAANTGELFF
-	TRBV7-2	TRBJ2-1	CASSFSAGNEQFF
-	TRBV7-9	TRBJ2-5	CASSLDRQETQYF
medium-sized	TRBV7-9	TRBJ2-7	CASSLVSSGAYYEQYF
medium-sized	TRBV12-3/TRBV12-4	TRBJ2-4	CASRRSGGKNIQYF
medium-sized	TRBV3-1	TRBJ2-7	CASSQDPAGGLAEQYF
medium-sized	TRBV7-9	TRBJ1-2	CASSQSGNYGYTF
-	TRBV7-6	TRBJ2-2	CASSLGASTGELFF
medium-sized	TRBV7-3	TRBJ2-3	CASSSTAETSLADTQYF
-	TRBV20-1	TRBJ1-1	CSAEQTGIGTEAFF
-	TRBV20-1	TRBJ2-7	CSASPQNNYEQYF